A selection of T cell receptor beta chains follows, all from one sample in a study of CD8+CD57+ T cells in acquired aplastic anemia. A single record per CDR3 protein comes from TCRdb applying MiXCR to the reads. Among over 150,000 distinct CDR3 sequences listed, roughly 48% were seen once. The sequencing sample was made of sorted CD4+, CD8+, or CD8+CD57+ T cells (not recorded which) from PBMCs. These receptors came from a human donor with aplastic anemia. Both conserved end residues are part of each CDR3. The D gene is left open where the match is weak. Clone size, where shown, is once, few, many, or a class for clones that have expanded.

d_gene	j_gene	abundance	v_gene	CDR3aa	CDR3nt
TRBD2	TRBJ2-7	few	TRBV12-3/TRBV12-4	CASAPGLAGPYEQYF	TGTGCCAGCGCTCCGGGACTAGCGGGACCCTACGAGCAGTACTTC
TRBD2	TRBJ2-2	-	TRBV25-1	CASSEYREVPGELFF	TGTGCCAGCAGTGAATATCGGGAGGTTCCTGGGGAGCTGTTTTTT
-	TRBJ1-1	many	TRBV7-2	CASSLQGDLNTEAFF	TGTGCCAGCAGCTTACAGGGCGACCTGAACACTGAAGCTTTCTTT
-	TRBJ2-7	many	TRBV19	CASSIVGGEQYF	TGTGCCAGTAGTATAGTGGGGGGCGAGCAGTACTTC
TRBD1	TRBJ2-2	-	TRBV19	CASSQTGAGELFF	TGTGCCAGTAGCCAGACAGGGGCCGGGGAGCTGTTTTTT
TRBD2	TRBJ2-7	few	TRBV10-3	CAISPPGGEQYF	TGTGCCATCAGTCCCCCCGGGGGGGAGCAGTACTTC
-	TRBJ1-5	-	TRBV19	CASSILGQPQHF	TGTGCCAGTAGTATATTAGGACAGCCCCAGCATTTT
-	TRBJ2-3	once	TRBV2	CASSPTSGRHTDTQYF	TGTGCCAGCAGCCCGACCAGCGGGCGACACACAGATACGCAGTATTTT
-	TRBJ1-3	few	TRBV18	CASSPERVKGNTIYF	TGTGCCAGCTCACCGGAGAGGGTCAAGGGAAACACCATATATTTT
TRBD2	TRBJ2-7	-	TRBV11-2	CASSSPSTSGRPYEQYF	TGTGCCAGCAGCTCTCCTTCGACTAGCGGGCGCCCCTACGAGCAGTACTTC
-	TRBJ1-2	-	TRBV9	CASSPIGLSYGYTF	TGTGCCAGCAGCCCGATCGGGCTGAGCTATGGCTACACCTTC
-	TRBJ1-2	-	TRBV29-1	CSVEEIRPSRYGYTF	TGCAGCGTTGAAGAGATCAGACCCTCTAGGTATGGCTACACCTTC
-	TRBJ2-7	-	TRBV10-3	CATTASWEDEQYF	TGTGCCACCACGGCTAGCTGGGAAGACGAGCAGTACTTC
-	TRBJ2-7	many	TRBV6-2/TRBV6-3	CASRSGTRVYEQYF	TGTGCCAGCAGGTCCGGGACGAGGGTCTACGAGCAGTACTTC
-	TRBJ1-6	-	TRBV15	CATSTGFYNSPLHF	TGTGCCACCAGCACAGGATTCTATAATTCACCCCTCCACTTT
-	TRBJ2-1	-	TRBV7-8	CASSRTTEHNEQFF	TGTGCCAGCAGCCGGACAACCGAGCACAATGAGCAGTTCTTC
TRBD1	TRBJ2-5	-	TRBV2	CASSDDRDETQYF	TGTGCCAGCAGCGACGACAGGGATGAGACCCAGTACTTC
TRBD1	TRBJ1-3	many	TRBV20-1	CSARWPGQGAGDTIYF	TGCAGTGCTAGATGGCCCGGGCAGGGGGCCGGGGACACCATATATTTT
-	TRBJ1-1	many	TRBV7-6	CASSLAAGPLNTEAFF	TGTGCCAGCAGCTTGGCCGCAGGGCCCCTTAACACTGAAGCTTTCTTT
-	TRBJ2-6	many	TRBV5-1	CASSLGTRESGANVLTF	TGCGCCAGCAGCCTAGGGACGAGAGAGTCCGGGGCCAACGTCCTGACTTTC
-	TRBJ2-7	many	TRBV7-9	CASSFVDGSYEQYF	TGTGCCAGCAGCTTCGTTGACGGGAGCTACGAGCAGTACTTC
-	TRBJ2-2	-	TRBV7-2	CASSLAWVGELFF	TGTGCCAGCAGCTTAGCTTGGGTCGGGGAGCTGTTTTTT
-	TRBJ2-7	-	TRBV20-1	CSAEGGRYEQYF	TGCAGTGCCGAGGGAGGCCGCTACGAGCAGTACTTC
-	TRBJ1-1	-	TRBV18	CASSPPLNTEAFF	TGTGCCAGCTCACCACCGCTGAACACTGAAGCTTTCTTT
-	TRBJ2-1	many	TRBV5-1	CASSLTRREQFF	TGCGCCAGCAGCTTGACTAGGCGGGAGCAGTTCTTC
-	TRBJ1-2	-	TRBV7-2	CASSLFSRGYTF	TGTGCCAGCAGCTTGTTCAGTCGTGGCTACACCTTC
TRBD1	TRBJ1-2	-	TRBV2	CASSWRDSIYGYTF	TGTGCCAGCAGCTGGCGGGACAGCATTTATGGCTACACCTTC
-	TRBJ1-2	-	TRBV9	CASSDTGGNYGYTF	TGTGCCAGCAGCGACACTGGGGGGAACTATGGCTACACCTTC
TRBD2	TRBJ2-1	-	TRBV20-1	CSATRGGYNEQFF	TGCAGTGCTACGCGGGGGGGGTACAATGAGCAGTTCTTC
TRBD1	TRBJ2-5	-	TRBV25-1	CASSAGQGWGQETQYF	TGTGCCAGCAGTGCAGGACAGGGGTGGGGGCAAGAGACCCAGTACTTC
-	TRBJ1-6	-	TRBV11-2	CASSFSENSPLHF	TGTGCCAGCAGCTTTTCGGAAAATTCACCCCTCCACTTT
-	TRBJ1-4	-	TRBV2	CASSTPGLAEKLFF	TGTGCCAGCAGTACTCCGGGACTGGCTGAAAAACTGTTTTTT
TRBD2	TRBJ2-2	many	TRBV7-3	CASSLRPSSGRANTGELFF	TGTGCCAGCAGCTTAAGACCCTCTAGCGGGAGGGCCAACACCGGGGAGCTGTTTTTT
TRBD2	TRBJ2-1	once	TRBV2	CASIPGGRSGEQFF	TGTGCCAGCATCCCGGGAGGTAGGTCTGGTGAGCAGTTCTTC
TRBD1	TRBJ1-6	-	TRBV2	CASIPRTGANSPLHF	TGTGCCAGCATTCCCCGGACAGGGGCCAATTCACCCCTCCACTTT
-	TRBJ1-1	once	TRBV6-2/TRBV6-3	CASIMAGNTEAFF	TGTGCCAGCATTATGGCGGGGAACACTGAAGCTTTCTTT
TRBD1	TRBJ2-5	-	TRBV10-3	CAISPTGTGQETQYF	TGTGCCATCAGTCCAACCGGGACAGGACAAGAGACCCAGTACTTC
-	TRBJ1-1	-	TRBV4-2	CASSPRGGLNTEAFF	TGTGCCAGCAGCCCCCGGGGGGGCCTGAACACTGAAGCTTTCTTT
TRBD1	TRBJ1-6	once	TRBV25-1	CASDPDRIGSPLHF	TGTGCCAGCGACCCGGACAGGATTGGTTCACCCCTCCACTTT
-	TRBJ2-3	many	TRBV2	CASSLRHPTDTQYF	TGTGCCAGCAGTCTTCGACATCCCACAGATACGCAGTATTTT
-	TRBJ2-5	-	TRBV20-1	CSARSHQETQYF	TGCAGTGCTAGGTCTCACCAAGAGACCCAGTACTTC
-	TRBJ2-1	-	TRBV29-1	CSVPELSSYNEQFF	TGCAGCGTTCCCGAACTTAGCTCCTACAATGAGCAGTTCTTC
-	TRBJ2-7	once	TRBV29-1	CSVESRNAYEQYF	TGCAGCGTTGAATCTCGGAACGCCTACGAGCAGTACTTC
-	TRBJ2-4	-	TRBV12-3/TRBV12-4	CASSLAGGPTALQYF	TGTGCCAGCAGTTTAGCGGGGGGCCCCACGGCTCTTCAGTACTTC
TRBD2	TRBJ2-3	many	TRBV20-1	CSARDLSGSSTDTQYF	TGCAGTGCTAGAGATCTTAGCGGGAGTAGCACAGATACGCAGTATTTT
-	TRBJ2-7	-	TRBV7-3	CASSLGSARTYEQYF	TGTGCCAGCAGCTTAGGGTCGGCTCGAACCTACGAGCAGTACTTC
TRBD2	TRBJ2-3	many	TRBV6-1	CASWRGVDTQYF	TGTGCCAGCTGGCGGGGGGTAGATACGCAGTATTTT
-	TRBJ2-7	-	TRBV2	CASSEVSEYEQYF	TGTGCCAGCAGTGAAGTGTCGGAGTACGAGCAGTACTTC
TRBD2	TRBJ2-7	-	TRBV2	CASSAGGGSYEQYF	TGTGCCAGCAGTGCCGGCGGGGGTTCCTACGAGCAGTACTTC
-	TRBJ2-6	-	TRBV24-1	CATSDRVSRGAGANVLTF	TGTGCCACCAGTGACCGTGTGTCTAGGGGCGCTGGGGCCAACGTCCTGACTTTC
TRBD1	TRBJ1-6	-	TRBV20-1	CSAIFADRPDSPLHF	TGCAGTGCTATCTTCGCGGACAGGCCGGATTCACCCCTCCACTTT
-	TRBJ2-5	-	TRBV2	CAGSAPEKGTQYF	TGTGCCGGCAGTGCCCCCGAGAAAGGGACACAGTACTTC
-	TRBJ2-2	-	TRBV7-9	CASSLSPGELFF	TGTGCCAGCAGCTTAAGCCCCGGGGAGCTGTTTTTT
TRBD2	TRBJ2-1	-	TRBV5-1	CASSLVGLAGLNEQFF	TGCGCCAGCAGCTTGGTGGGACTAGCGGGTCTCAATGAGCAGTTCTTC
-	TRBJ1-2	once	TRBV7-2	CASSQDIEGGYTF	TGTGCCAGCAGCCAGGACATTGAGGGTGGCTACACCTTC
TRBD1	TRBJ2-3	-	TRBV5-1	CASTQALTGGLPDTQYF	TGCGCCAGCACCCAGGCCCTCACAGGGGGACTCCCAGATACGCAGTATTTT
-	TRBJ1-2	few	TRBV27	CASRGGTDYGYTF	TGTGCCAGCAGGGGGGGGACGGATTATGGCTACACCTTC
TRBD1	TRBJ1-2	few	TRBV6-4	CAGRPGTGYGYTF	TGTGCCGGCAGGCCCGGGACAGGTTATGGCTACACCTTC